The source of this T cell receptor (beta chain) is a study of OX40 agonist ivuxolimab in advanced cancers. Study as a whole: Patients' therapy was ivuxolimab, an antibody that acts as an agonist of OX40 (CD134). Participants, 80% to 90% male, averaged around 64 years of age, ranging from about 20 to 79.

Assay: immunoSEQ multiplex PCR; the TCRdb copy retains only in-frame clones and omits some. The table includes around 85,000 clones, roughly nine tenths detected once. Study-wide findings and caveats: Researchers report that CD8+ T cells had, on average, more expanded clones than CD4+. Compared with others, partial responders at 0.1-3.0 mg/kg displayed clonal expansion among the lowest.

With regard to this clone: Its antigen remains unidentified.

Germline CDR1 is LNHNV and CDR2 is YYDKDF (reference sequence). The CDR3 is made up of 18 amino acids. Trimming cost V 3 bases and J 3 bases; bases outside gene matches: 9. This sequence joins TRBV15 and TRBJ2-1, with 12 bases aligning to TRBD2. This TCR derives from an adult with an advanced solid tumor such as melanoma, head and neck, liver or kidney cancer. Sequencing was performed on CD4+ or CD8+ T cells sorted from blood, taken in a trial of the OX40 agonist ivuxolimab. The CDR3 loop reads CATSSWTSGVLIYNEQFF. CDR3 coding DNA: TGTGCCACCAGCAGCTGGACTAGCGGGGTCCTGATCTACAATGAGCAGTTCTTC. Full variable domain (outside the CDR3, taken from reference TRBV15 and TRBJ2-1): DAMVIQNPRYQVTQFGKPVTLSCSQTLNHNVMYWYQQKSSQAPKLLFHYYDKDFNNEADTPDNFQSRRPNTSFCFLDIRSPGLGDTAMYLCATSSWTSGVLIYNEQFFGPGTRLTVL.